Described below is a single T cell receptor beta chain sequence and its context. Antigen: not known. The data derive from a study of OX40 agonist ivuxolimab in advanced cancers. At the level of the study: Subjects had a mean age of roughly 60 years, with a range of 23 to 79; more than 75% were male.

The CDR3 is made up of 12 amino acids. V gave up 4 bases and J gave up 6 bases, with 10 bases separating them. Germline CDR1 and CDR2: MNHEY and SMNVEV (reference sequence). Some clones are missing from TCRdb's copy, which holds only in-frame ones; the method was immunoSEQ multiplex PCR. The profile shows tens of thousands of clones, roughly 85% of them singletons. General observations from the study: At 0.1 to 3.0 mg/kg and by week 6, clonal expansion occurred in CD4+ and CD8+ blood T cells. The study found among the lowest clonal expansion in partial responders at 0.1-3.0 mg/kg. CD8+ T cells averaged more expanded clones than CD4+.

The sample in question was CD4+ or CD8+ T cells sorted from blood, obtained in a trial of the OX40 agonist ivuxolimab. This chain connects TRBV27 to TRBJ2-7; D may match TRBD1 or TRBD2 (5 bases each). The clonotype was recovered from an adult with an advanced solid tumor such as melanoma, head and neck, liver or kidney cancer. The CDR3 loop reads CASSSRGGEQYF. DNA of the CDR3: TGTGCCAGCAGTTCACGGGGCGGCGAGCAGTACTTC.